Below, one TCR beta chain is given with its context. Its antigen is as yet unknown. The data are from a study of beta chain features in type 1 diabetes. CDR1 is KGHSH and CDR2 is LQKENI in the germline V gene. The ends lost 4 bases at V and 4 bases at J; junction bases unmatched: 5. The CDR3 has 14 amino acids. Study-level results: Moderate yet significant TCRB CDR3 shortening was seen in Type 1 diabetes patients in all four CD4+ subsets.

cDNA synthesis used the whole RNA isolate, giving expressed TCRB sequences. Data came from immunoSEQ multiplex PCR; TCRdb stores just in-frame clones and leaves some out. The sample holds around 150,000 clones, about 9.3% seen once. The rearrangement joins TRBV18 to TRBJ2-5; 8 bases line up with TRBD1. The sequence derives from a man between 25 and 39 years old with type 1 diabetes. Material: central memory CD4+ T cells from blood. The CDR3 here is CASSQGTGGETQYF. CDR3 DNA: TGTGCCAGCTCACAAGGGACAGGAGGAGAGACCCAGTACTTC.